A selection of T cell receptor beta chains follows, all from one sample in a study of cytomegalovirus exposure and HLA in healthy donors. Assay: immunoSEQ multiplex PCR; the TCRdb copy retains only in-frame clones and omits some. The table records tens of thousands of clones, approximately 80% of them present only once. Sequences were obtained from PBMCs. These receptors were obtained from a man under 40 in good health and CMV-seropositive. Both conserved end residues are trimmed from each CDR3. A D gene is named only where the DNA matches it firmly.

ASSLRGAQPQH,TRBV5-6,11,TRBJ1-5,-
ASTGRGMAGELF,TRBV2,12,TRBJ2-2,-
ASSDRAGQPQH,TRBV28,11,TRBJ1-5,TRBD1
AKTQGYNQPQH,TRBV21-1,11,TRBJ1-5,-
ASSAGSGYT,TRBV18,9,TRBJ1-2,-
ASSLTGSEYNEQF,TRBV4-3,13,TRBJ2-1,-
ASSDSRTSTDTQY,TRBV10-1,13,TRBJ2-3,-
ASSFDLSGNTIY,TRBV7-2,12,TRBJ1-3,-
ASSTKWEREGPEQF,TRBV2,14,TRBJ2-1,TRBD2
ASSFVNEQF,TRBV27,9,TRBJ2-1,-
SGTGTVSQNTEAF,TRBV7-9,13,TRBJ1-1,TRBD1
ASSPPTSRSYEQY,TRBV11-2,13,TRBJ2-7,-
ASSLALQETQY,TRBV5-1,11,TRBJ2-5,-
ASSSPDRSD,TRBV28,9,TRBJ2-7,TRBD1
ASSETVKAYEQY,TRBV5-4,12,TRBJ2-7,-
AWSAGQRRNQPQH,TRBV30,13,TRBJ1-5,-
ASSLTSGGSYNEQF,TRBV10-1,14,TRBJ2-1,TRBD2
ASSQVGRGPTEAF,TRBV14,13,TRBJ1-1,TRBD1
ASSSLGGTGAEQY,TRBV5-1,13,TRBJ2-7,TRBD1
ATSKGWGAGIRTGELF,TRBV15,16,TRBJ2-2,TRBD2
ASSQEGTSGSTSYNEQF,TRBV4-3,17,TRBJ2-1,TRBD2
ASGRGTADTEAF,TRBV12-5,12,TRBJ1-1,TRBD1
ASSAWASGRGRNEQF,TRBV7-2,15,TRBJ2-1,TRBD2
ASSTGTGGPNTEAF,TRBV11-2,14,TRBJ1-1,TRBD1
ASSPASGSADTQY,TRBV9,13,TRBJ2-3,TRBD2
VVRAADTQY,TRBV28,9,TRBJ2-3,-
ATSRGGFAGELF,TRBV15,12,TRBJ2-2,-
ASRGGQNVCTEAF,TRBV6-4,13,TRBJ1-1,TRBD1
ASSAPGQGAEAF,TRBV6-1,12,TRBJ1-1,TRBD1
ASSSDRGFSGNTIY,TRBV18,14,TRBJ1-3,TRBD1
ASSLTLAGDLYEQY,TRBV18,14,TRBJ2-7,TRBD2
ASSLTSGSGEQY,TRBV11-2,12,TRBJ2-7,TRBD2
ASSSRTGITDTQY,TRBV9,13,TRBJ2-3,-
ASSLPSGRESYNEQF,TRBV11-2,15,TRBJ2-1,-
ASSERDRVHEQY,TRBV2,12,TRBJ2-7,TRBD1
ASSPNRGNQPQH,TRBV6-5,12,TRBJ1-5,TRBD1
ASRQWGLAGGPNTNEQF,TRBV27,17,TRBJ2-1,TRBD2
ASKRSAGGYSNEQF,TRBV5-4,14,TRBJ2-1,TRBD1
SGGSADNEQF,TRBV29-1,10,TRBJ2-1,-
ASSLDPGANVLT,TRBV5-4,12,TRBJ2-6,-
ASRLGGVGTYEQY,TRBV6-5,13,-,-
ASSLSYWSYNEQF,TRBV5-5,13,TRBJ2-1,-
ASSYTVNTEAF,TRBV6-6,11,TRBJ1-1,-